The sample holds one count of the clone carrying this TCR beta chain. Clones were read by immunoSEQ multiplex PCR, and TCRdb kept only the in-frame ones, dropping some. The sample holds 210,000 or so clones; 88% are singletons and the top ten take around 3%. The data originate from a study of cytomegalovirus exposure and HLA in healthy donors. Between the trimmed V and J ends, which lost 6 bases and 5 bases, there was a span of 11 bases. Germline V gene lookup returns CDR1 MNHEY and CDR2 SVGAGI. The CDR3 is 13 amino acids. The chain employs TRBV6-5 and TRBJ1-5; D gene unclear. This TCR derives from a woman under 30 in good health and CMV-seronegative. The sequenced material came from PBMCs. CDR3 residues: CASSAREYQPQHF. In DNA form, the CDR3 reads TGTGCCAGCAGCGCCCGGGAGTATCAGCCCCAGCATTTT.